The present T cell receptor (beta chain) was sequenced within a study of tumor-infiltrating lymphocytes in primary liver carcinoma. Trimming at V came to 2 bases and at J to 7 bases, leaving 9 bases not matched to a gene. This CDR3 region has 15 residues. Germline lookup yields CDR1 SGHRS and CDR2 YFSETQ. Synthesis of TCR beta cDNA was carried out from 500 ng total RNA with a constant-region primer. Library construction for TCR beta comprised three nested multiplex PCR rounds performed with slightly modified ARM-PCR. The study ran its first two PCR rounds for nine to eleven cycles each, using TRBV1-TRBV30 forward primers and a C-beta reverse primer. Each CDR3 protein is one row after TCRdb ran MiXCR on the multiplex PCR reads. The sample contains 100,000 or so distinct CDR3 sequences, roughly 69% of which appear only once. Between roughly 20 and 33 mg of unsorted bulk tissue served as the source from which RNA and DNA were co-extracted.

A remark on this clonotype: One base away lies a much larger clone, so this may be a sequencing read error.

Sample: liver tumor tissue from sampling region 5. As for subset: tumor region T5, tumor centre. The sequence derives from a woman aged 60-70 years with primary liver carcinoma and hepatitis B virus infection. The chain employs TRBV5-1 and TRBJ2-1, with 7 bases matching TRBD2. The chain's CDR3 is CASSFQSGIGNEQFF. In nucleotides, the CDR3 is TGCGCCAGCAGCTTTCAAAGCGGGATAGGGAATGAGCAGTTCTTC.